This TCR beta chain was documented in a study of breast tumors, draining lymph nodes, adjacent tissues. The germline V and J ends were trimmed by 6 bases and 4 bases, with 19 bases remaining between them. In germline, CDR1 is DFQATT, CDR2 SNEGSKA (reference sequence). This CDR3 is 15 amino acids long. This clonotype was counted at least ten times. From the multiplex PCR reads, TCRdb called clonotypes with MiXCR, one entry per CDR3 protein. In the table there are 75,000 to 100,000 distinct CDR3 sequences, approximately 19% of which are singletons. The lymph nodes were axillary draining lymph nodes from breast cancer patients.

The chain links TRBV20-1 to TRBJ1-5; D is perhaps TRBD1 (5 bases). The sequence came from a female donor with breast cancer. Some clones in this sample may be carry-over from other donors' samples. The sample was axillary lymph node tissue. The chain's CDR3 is CSAKAPRVRNQPQHF. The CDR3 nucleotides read TGCAGTGCAAAGGCCCCCAGGGTTCGAAATCAGCCCCAGCATTTT.